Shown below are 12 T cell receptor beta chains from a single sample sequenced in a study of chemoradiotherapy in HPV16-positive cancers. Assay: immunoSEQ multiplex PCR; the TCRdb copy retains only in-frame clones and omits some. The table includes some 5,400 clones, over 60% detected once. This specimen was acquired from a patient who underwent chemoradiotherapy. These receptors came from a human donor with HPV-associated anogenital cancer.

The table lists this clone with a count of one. CDR3 DNA: TGTGCCAGCAGCTTCGAGGGGGTCGGGACCCAGTACTTC. Its translation is CASSFEGVGTQYF. This chain connects TRBV7-2 to TRBJ2-5, with D maybe TRBD1 (6 bases). Per germline, CDR1 SGHTA and CDR2 FQGNSA. The CDR3 consists of 13 residues. V lost 3 bases, J lost 7 bases, and 12 bases lay in between.

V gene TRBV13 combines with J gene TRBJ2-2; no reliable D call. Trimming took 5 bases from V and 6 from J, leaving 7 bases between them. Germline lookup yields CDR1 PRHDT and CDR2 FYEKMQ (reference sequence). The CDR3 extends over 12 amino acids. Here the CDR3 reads CASSLPPGELFF. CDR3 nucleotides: TGTGCCAGCAGCCTCCCTCCCGGGGAGCTGTTTTTT.

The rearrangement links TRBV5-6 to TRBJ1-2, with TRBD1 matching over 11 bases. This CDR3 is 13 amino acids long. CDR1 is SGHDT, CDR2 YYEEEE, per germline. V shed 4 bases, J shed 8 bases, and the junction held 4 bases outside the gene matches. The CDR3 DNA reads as TGTGCCAGCAGCCTGGACAGGGGGCACGGCTACACCTTC. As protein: CASSLDRGHGYTF.

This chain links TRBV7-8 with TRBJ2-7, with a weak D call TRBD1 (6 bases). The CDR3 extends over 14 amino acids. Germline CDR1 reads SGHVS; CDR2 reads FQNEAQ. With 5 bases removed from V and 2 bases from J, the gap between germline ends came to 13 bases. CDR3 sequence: CASSRRTEPYEQYF. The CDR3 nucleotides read TGTGCCAGCAGCCGACGGACAGAGCCCTACGAGCAGTACTTC.

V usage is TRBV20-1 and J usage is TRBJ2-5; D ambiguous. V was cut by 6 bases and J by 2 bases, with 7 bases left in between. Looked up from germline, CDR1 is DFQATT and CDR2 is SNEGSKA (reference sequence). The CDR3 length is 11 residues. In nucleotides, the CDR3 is TGCAGTGCCCACAGACAAGAGACCCAGTACTTC. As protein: CSAHRQETQYF.

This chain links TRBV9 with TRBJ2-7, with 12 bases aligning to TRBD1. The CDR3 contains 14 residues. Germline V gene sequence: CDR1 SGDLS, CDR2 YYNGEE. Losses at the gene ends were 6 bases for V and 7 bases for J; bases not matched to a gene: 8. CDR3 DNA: TGTGCCAGCACCACCGGGACAGGGGGCCTAGAGCAGTACTTC. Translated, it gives CASTTGTGGLEQYF.

The DNA of the CDR3 is TGTGCCAGCAGCGTCGACAGGGTGGCCACCATATATTTT. Translated, it gives CASSVDRVATIYF. This chain connects TRBV9 to TRBJ1-3; 7 bases are a match to TRBD1. Losses at the gene ends were 2 bases for V and 9 bases for J; bases not matched to a gene: 5. The germline CDR1 and CDR2 sequences are SGDLS and YYNGEE. This CDR3 comprises 13 residues.

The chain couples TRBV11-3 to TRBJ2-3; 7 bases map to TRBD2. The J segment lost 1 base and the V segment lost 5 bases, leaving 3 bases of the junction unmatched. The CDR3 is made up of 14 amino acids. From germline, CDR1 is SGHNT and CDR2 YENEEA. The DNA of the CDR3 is TGTGCCAGCAGCCCACGGGGGGGCACAGATACGCAGTATTTT. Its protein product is CASSPRGGTDTQYF.

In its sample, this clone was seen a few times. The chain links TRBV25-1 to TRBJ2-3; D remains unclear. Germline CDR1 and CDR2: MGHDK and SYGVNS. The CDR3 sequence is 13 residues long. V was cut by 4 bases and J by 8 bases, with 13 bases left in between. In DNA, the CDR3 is TGTGCCAGCAGTGTGGACCTCCTCGGTACGCAGTATTTT. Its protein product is CASSVDLLGTQYF.

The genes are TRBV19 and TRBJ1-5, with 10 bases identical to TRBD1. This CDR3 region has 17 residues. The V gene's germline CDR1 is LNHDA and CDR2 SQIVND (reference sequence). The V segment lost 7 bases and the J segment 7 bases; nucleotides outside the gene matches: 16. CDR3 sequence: CASKDGPGTGVGQPQHF. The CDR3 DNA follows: TGTGCCAGTAAGGACGGTCCCGGGACAGGGGTCGGGCAGCCCCAGCATTTT.

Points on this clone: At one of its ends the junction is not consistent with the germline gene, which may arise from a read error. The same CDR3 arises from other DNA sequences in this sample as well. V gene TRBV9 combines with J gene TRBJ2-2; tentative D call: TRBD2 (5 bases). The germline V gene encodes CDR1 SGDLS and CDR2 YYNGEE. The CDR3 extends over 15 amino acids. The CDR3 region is CASSVREIDTGELFF. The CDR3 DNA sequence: TGTGCCAGCAGCGTACGAGAGATAGACACCGGGGAGCTATTTTTT.

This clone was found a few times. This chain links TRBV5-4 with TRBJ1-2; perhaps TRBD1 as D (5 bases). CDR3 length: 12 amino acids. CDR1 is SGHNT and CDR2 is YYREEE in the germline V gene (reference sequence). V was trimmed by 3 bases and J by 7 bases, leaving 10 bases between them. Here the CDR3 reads CASSYQGRGYTF. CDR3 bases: TGTGCCAGCAGCTACCAGGGTCGTGGCTACACCTTC.